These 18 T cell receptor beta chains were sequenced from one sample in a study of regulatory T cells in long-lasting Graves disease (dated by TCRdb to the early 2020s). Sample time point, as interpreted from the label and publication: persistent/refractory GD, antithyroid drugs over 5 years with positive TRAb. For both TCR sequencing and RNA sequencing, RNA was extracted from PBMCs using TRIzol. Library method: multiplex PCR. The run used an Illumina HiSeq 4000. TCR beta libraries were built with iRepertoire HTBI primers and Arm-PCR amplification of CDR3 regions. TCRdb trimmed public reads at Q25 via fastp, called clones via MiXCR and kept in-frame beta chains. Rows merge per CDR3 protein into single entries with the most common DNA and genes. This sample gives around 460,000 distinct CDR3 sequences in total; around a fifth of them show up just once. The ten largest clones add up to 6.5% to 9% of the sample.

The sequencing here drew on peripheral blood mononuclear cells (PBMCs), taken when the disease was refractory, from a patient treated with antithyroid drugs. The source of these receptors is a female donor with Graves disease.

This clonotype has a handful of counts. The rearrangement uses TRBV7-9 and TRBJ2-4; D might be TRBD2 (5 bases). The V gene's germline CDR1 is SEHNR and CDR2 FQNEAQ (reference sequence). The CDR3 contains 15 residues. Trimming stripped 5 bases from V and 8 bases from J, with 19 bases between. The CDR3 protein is CASSLRTPLGDIQYF. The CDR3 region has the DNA TGTGCCAGCAGCCTCAGGACTCCGCTTGGGGACATTCAGTACTTC. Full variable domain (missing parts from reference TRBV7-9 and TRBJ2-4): DTGVSQNPRHKITKRGQNVTFRCDPISEHNRLYWYRQTLGQGPEFLTYFQNEAQLEKSRLLSDRFSAERPKGSFSTLEIQRTEQGDSAMYLCASSLRTPLGDIQYFGAGTRLSVL.

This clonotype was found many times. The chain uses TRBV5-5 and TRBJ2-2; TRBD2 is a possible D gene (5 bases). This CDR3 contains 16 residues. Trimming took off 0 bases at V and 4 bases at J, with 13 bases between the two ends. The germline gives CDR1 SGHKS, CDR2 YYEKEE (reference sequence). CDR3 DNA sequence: TGTGCCAGCAGCTTGGTAGTGGGAGTGGGCACCGGGGAGCTGTTTTTT. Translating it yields CASSLVVGVGTGELFF.

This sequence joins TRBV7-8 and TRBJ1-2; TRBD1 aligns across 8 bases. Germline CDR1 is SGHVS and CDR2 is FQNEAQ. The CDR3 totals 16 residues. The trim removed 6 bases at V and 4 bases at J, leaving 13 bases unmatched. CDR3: CASSHDDRGRVYGYTF. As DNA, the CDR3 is TGTGCCAGCAGTCATGATGACAGGGGAAGAGTCTATGGCTACACCTTC.

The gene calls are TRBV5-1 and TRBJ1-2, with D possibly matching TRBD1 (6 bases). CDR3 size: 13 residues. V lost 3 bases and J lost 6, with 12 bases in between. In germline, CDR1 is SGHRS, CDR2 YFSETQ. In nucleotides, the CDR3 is TGCGCCAGCAGCTCTGAGGACAGCCATGGCTACACCTTC. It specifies CASSSEDSHGYTF.

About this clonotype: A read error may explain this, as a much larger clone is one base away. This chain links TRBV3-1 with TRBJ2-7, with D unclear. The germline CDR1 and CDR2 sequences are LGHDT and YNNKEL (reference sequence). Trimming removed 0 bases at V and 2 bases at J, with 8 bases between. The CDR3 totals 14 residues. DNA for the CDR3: TGTGCCAGCAGCCAAGATTGGCAGACCTACGAGCAGTACTTC. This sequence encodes CASSQDWQTYEQYF.

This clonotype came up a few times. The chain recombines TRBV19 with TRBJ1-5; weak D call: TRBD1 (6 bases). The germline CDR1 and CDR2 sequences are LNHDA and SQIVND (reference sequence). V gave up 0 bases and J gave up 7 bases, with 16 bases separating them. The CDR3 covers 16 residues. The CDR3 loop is CASSIDLSQGNQPQHF. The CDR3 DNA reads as TGTGCCAGTAGTATAGATCTATCACAGGGTAACCAGCCCCAGCATTTT. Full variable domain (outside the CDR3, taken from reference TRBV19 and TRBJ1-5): DGGITQSPKYLFRKEGQNVTLSCEQNLNHDAMYWYRQDPGQGLRLIYYSQIVNDFQKGDIAEGYSVSREKKESFPLTVTSAQKNPTAFYLCASSIDLSQGNQPQHFGDGTRLSIL.

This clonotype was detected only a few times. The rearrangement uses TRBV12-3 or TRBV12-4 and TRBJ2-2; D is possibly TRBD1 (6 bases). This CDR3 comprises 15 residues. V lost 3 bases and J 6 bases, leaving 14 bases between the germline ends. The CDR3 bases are TGTGCCAGCAGTTTGGCACAGGGTTTAGCCGGGGAGCTGTTTTTT. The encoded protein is CASSLAQGLAGELFF.

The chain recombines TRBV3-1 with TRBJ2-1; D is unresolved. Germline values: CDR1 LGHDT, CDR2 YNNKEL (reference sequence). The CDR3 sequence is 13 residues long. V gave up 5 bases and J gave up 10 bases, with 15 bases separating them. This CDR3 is CASSSRTPGEQFF. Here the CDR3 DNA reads TGTGCCAGCAGCTCCCGGACGCCTGGGGAGCAGTTCTTC.

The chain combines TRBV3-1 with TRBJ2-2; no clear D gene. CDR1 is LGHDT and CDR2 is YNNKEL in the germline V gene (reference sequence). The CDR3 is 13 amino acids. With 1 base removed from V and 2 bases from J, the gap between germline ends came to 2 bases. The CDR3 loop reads CASSQVNTGELFF. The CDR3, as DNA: TGTGCCAGCAGCCAAGTTAACACCGGGGAGCTGTTTTTT. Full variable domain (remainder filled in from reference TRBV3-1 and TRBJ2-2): DTAVSQTPKYLVTQMGNDKSIKCEQNLGHDTMYWYKQDSKKFLKIMFSYNNKELIINETVPNRFSPKSPDKAHLNLHINSLELGDSAVYFCASSQVNTGELFFGEGSRLTVL.

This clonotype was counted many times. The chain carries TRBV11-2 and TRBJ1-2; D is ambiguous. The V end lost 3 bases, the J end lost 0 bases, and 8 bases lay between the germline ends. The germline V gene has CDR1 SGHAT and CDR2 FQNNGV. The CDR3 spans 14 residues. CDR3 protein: CASSFPGSNYGYTF. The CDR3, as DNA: TGTGCCAGCAGCTTTCCGGGATCTAACTATGGCTACACCTTC.

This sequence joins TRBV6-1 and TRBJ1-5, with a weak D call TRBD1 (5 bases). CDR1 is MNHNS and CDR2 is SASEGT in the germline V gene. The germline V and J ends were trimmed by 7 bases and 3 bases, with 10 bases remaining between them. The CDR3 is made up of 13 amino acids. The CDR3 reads CASKTESNQPQHF. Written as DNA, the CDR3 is TGTGCCAGCAAGACAGAGTCCAATCAGCCCCAGCATTTT.

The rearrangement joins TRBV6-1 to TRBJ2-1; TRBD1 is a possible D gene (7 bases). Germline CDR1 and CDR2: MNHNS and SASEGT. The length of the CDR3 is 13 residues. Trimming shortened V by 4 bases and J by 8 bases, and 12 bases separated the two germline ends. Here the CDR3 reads CASSATGRHEQFF. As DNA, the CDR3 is TGTGCCAGCAGTGCGACAGGGAGGCATGAGCAGTTCTTC.

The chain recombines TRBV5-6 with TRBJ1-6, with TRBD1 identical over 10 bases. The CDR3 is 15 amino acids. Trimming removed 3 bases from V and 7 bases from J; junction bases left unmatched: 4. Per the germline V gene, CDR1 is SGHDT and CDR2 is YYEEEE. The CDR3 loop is CASSWGQGRNSPLHF. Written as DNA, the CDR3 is TGTGCCAGCAGCTGGGGACAGGGGAGGAATTCACCCCTCCACTTT. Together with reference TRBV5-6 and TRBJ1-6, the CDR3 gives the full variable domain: DAGVTQSPTHLIKTRGQQVTLRCSPKSGHDTVSWYQQALGQGPQFIFQYYEEEERQRGNFPDRFSGHQFPNYSSELNVNALLLGDSALYLCASSWGQGRNSPLHFGNGTRLTVT.

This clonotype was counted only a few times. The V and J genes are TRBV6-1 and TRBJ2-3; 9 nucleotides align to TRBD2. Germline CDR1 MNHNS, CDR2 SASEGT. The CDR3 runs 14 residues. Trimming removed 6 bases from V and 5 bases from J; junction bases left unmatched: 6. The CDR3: CASRSGRIEDTQYF. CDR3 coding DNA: TGTGCCAGCAGAAGCGGGAGGATAGAAGATACGCAGTATTTT.

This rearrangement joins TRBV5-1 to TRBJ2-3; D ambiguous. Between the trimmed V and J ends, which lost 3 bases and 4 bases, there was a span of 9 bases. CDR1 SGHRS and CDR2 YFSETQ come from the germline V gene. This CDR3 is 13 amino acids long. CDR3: CASSSQAADTQYF. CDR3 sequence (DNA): TGCGCCAGCAGCTCCCAAGCAGCAGATACGCAGTATTTT. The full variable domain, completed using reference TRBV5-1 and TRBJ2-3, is KAGVTQTPRYLIKTRGQQVTLSCSPISGHRSVSWYQQTPGQGLQFLFEYFSETQRNKGNFPGRFSGRQFSNSRSEMNVSTLELGDSALYLCASSSQAADTQYFGPGTRLTVL.

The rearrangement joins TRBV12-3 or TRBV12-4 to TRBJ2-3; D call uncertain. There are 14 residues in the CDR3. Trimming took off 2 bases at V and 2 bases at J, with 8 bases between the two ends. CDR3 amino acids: CASSLRSDTDTQYF. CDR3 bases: TGTGCCAGCAGTTTACGGTCTGACACAGATACGCAGTATTTT.

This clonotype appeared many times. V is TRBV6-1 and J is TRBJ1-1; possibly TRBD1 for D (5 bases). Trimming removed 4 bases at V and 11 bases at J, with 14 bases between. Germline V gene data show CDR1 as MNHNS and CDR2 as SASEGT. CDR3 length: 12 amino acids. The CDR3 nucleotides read TGTGCCAGCAGTGTAAGCGACCGGGGGGCTTTCTTT. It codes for CASSVSDRGAFF.

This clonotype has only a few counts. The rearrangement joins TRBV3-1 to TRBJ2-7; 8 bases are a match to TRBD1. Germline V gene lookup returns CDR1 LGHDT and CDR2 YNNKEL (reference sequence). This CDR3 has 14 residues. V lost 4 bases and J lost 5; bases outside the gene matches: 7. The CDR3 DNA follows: TGTGCCAGCAGCCTTAGGACAGGGCTTGACGAGCAGTACTTC. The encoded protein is CASSLRTGLDEQYF.